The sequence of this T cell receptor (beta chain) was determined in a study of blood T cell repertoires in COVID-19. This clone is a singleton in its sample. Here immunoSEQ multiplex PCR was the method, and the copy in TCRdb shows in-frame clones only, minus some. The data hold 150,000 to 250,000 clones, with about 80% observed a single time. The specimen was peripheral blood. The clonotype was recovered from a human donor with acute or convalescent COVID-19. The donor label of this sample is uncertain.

The DNA of the CDR3 is TGTGCCAGCTCACCACAGACCCCGGGGGGGCCGGGGAACACTGAAGCTTTCTTT. Protein: CASSPQTPGGPGNTEAFF. The chain uses TRBV18 and TRBJ1-1, with a weak D call TRBD1 (6 bases). Germline V gene sequence: CDR1 KGHSH, CDR2 LQKENI. The CDR3 length is 18 residues. Deletions cut 1 base from V and 1 base from J, with 19 bases between.